This TCR beta chain comes out of a study of blood T cell repertoires in COVID-19. This clone was seen a single time. Participants' own reports of clinical history determined their cohort assignment. Symptom resolution, clearance, or two negative PCRs marked the recovered donors of Cohort 3. In the authors' methods: Researchers report that nucleated cell counts were estimated from reference gene primer amplification. The repertoire was sequenced with immunoSEQ multiplex PCR; TCRdb's copy has only in-frame clones and lacks some. The V and J calls and the clone size are those of that table, but D and trimming were determined from the DNA. The sample holds around 300,000 clones, roughly 91% seen once. This receptor was obtained from a woman aged 55-75 years who had recovered from COVID-19. The sequencing sample was made of PBMCs or T cells enriched from blood (not recorded which).

CDR3 protein: CASSFNGRETQYF. The CDR3 DNA reads as TGTGCCAGCAGCTTTAACGGGAGGGAGACCCAGTACTTC. The chain employs TRBV7-9 and TRBJ2-5; 7 bases are shared with TRBD2. The V gene's germline CDR1 is SEHNR and CDR2 FQNEAQ (reference sequence). The CDR3 runs 13 residues. The V gene end was trimmed by 3 bases and the J gene end by 5 bases; junction bases not matched to a gene: 3.